These 29 T cell receptor beta chains came from one sample sequenced in a study of CD8 T cells in ankylosing spondylitis. Via MiXCR, TCRdb re-called the 5' RACE reads, giving one row per CDR3 protein. Of roughly 250,000 distinct CDR3 sequences in the sample, under 12% are singletons; the top ten hold about 2.8%. The sample was blood, either unsorted or a sorted T cell fraction (not recorded which). The receptors here all came from a male donor with ankylosing spondylitis or in good health (not recorded which).

In its sample, this clonotype was seen many times. The chain uses TRBV5-5 and TRBJ2-2; possible D gene TRBD1, 6 bases. The germline CDR1 and CDR2 sequences are SGHKS and YYEKEE (reference sequence). V was trimmed by 0 bases and J by 1 base, leaving 10 bases between them. The CDR3 is 16 residues long. The CDR3 sequence: CASSLGAGVNTGELFF. In DNA form, the CDR3 reads TGTGCCAGCAGCTTGGGGGCAGGGGTGAACACCGGGGAGCTGTTTTTT.

This clonotype was recorded at least ten times. Here the CDR3 reads CASSDRRMGLTEGNQPQHF. The CDR3 DNA reads TGTGCCAGCAGCGACCGCCGCATGGGGCTAACTGAGGGCAATCAGCCCCAGCATTTT. V gene TRBV5-6 combines with J gene TRBJ1-5; possible D gene TRBD1, 5 bases. Germline CDR1 is SGHDT and CDR2 is YYEEEE. The ends were cut back, 4 bases at V and 2 bases at J, with 25 bases in the middle. This CDR3 region has 19 residues.

Turning to this clonotype: An end of the junction differs from the germline gene, which may be a read error. This chain links TRBV7-6 with TRBJ2-1; D may be TRBD2 (5 bases). There are 12 residues in the CDR3. Germline CDR1 is SGHVS and CDR2 is FNYEAQ. The CDR3 nucleotides read TGTACCAGCAGCTTAGAGGGTCGTGGGCAGTTCTTC. Protein product: CTSSLEGRGQFF.

This clonotype has a count of ten or more. This chain uses TRBV20-1 with TRBJ2-3, with TRBD2 matching over 9 bases. Germline V gene data show CDR1 as DFQATT and CDR2 as SNEGSKA (reference sequence). This CDR3 is 14 amino acids long. V lost 2 bases and J lost 2; bases outside the gene matches: 2. DNA of the CDR3: TGCAGTGCTAGACTAGCGGGGACCACAGATACGCAGTATTTT. Its translation: CSARLAGTTDTQYF.

This chain uses TRBV20-1 with TRBJ2-3, with D possibly TRBD1 on 6 matching bases. V shed 4 bases and J shed 7 bases, with 15 bases lying between them. Germline V gives CDR1 DFQATT, CDR2 SNEGSKA (reference sequence). The CDR3 runs to 13 residues. The CDR3 sequence: CSAIRDTQNTQYF. The CDR3 DNA reads TGCAGTGCTATACGGGACACGCAAAATACGCAGTATTTT.

This clonotype showed up just a few times. This chain connects TRBV10-3 to TRBJ2-3; 9 bases agree with TRBD1. CDR3 size: 18 residues. Germline V gene data show CDR1 as ENHRY and CDR2 as SYGVKD. J was trimmed by 0 bases and V by 10 bases; bases with no gene match: 17. CDR3 in DNA: TGTGCCACCCTTTCCGGACAGGGGACGCCCTCCAGCACAGATACGCAGTATTTT. Encoded protein: CATLSGQGTPSSTDTQYF.

This clonotype was counted ten times or more. This chain uses TRBV12-3 or TRBV12-4 with TRBJ2-2; TRBD2 aligns across 12 bases. V lost 6 bases and J lost 5; bases outside the gene matches: 10. This CDR3 has 17 amino acids. The CDR3 DNA sequence: TGTGCCAGCAGCCCTGGACTAGCGGGGCTTCTAACCGGGGAGCTGTTTTTT. Translating gives CASSPGLAGLLTGELFF.

The DNA for the CDR3 is TGTGCCAGCAGTCCACTGGGCACTCCGGGACCATACACTGAAGCTTTCTTT. It encodes CASSPLGTPGPYTEAFF. The rearrangement links TRBV12-3 or TRBV12-4 to TRBJ1-1; tentative D call: TRBD1 (5 bases). V shed 5 bases and J shed 3 bases, with 22 bases lying between them. The CDR3 loop spans 17 amino acids.

Ten or more counts support this clonotype. The chain recombines TRBV20-1 with TRBJ2-7, with 10 bases aligning to TRBD1. The CDR3 extends over 15 amino acids. Losses at the gene ends were 6 bases for V and 2 bases for J; bases not matched to a gene: 10. The germline V gene has CDR1 DFQATT and CDR2 SNEGSKA (reference sequence). The CDR3 bases are TGCAGTGCCACCGGACAGGGGGGGGTGACCTACGAGCAGTACTTC. Its translation is CSATGQGGVTYEQYF.

This clonotype was observed at least ten times. The rearrangement joins TRBV27 to TRBJ1-2, with a possible D match to TRBD1 (6 bases). The CDR3 extends over 13 amino acids. Germline CDR1 and CDR2: MNHEY and SMNVEV (reference sequence). The ends were cut back, 6 bases at V and 6 bases at J, with 14 bases in the middle. Here the CDR3 DNA reads TGTGCCAGCAGCCCACAGGGTGTAAATGGCTACACCTTC. Protein product: CASSPQGVNGYTF.

The table lists this clonotype with a few counts. The rearrangement joins TRBV27 to TRBJ1-2, with TRBD1 matching over 8 bases. V lost 0 bases and J lost 4; bases outside the gene matches: 10. The germline V gene has CDR1 MNHEY and CDR2 SMNVEV (reference sequence). This CDR3 has 17 residues. CDR3 amino acids: CASSLSDAGGSFYGYTF. The DNA of the CDR3 is TGTGCCAGCAGTTTATCGGACGCAGGGGGCTCTTTCTATGGCTACACCTTC.

This clonotype was seen more than once but under ten times. This may arise from a read error, as a much more abundant clone is one base away. The rearrangement uses TRBV4-2 and TRBJ2-3, with 9 bases aligning to TRBD2. The CDR3 spans 17 residues. Per germline, CDR1 LGHNA and CDR2 YNFKEQ. The CDR3 reads CASSRGSGGGDTDAQYF. The CDR3 region has the DNA TGTGCCAGCAGCCGGGGTAGCGGCGGGGGGGACACAGATGCGCAGTATTTT.

This clonotype has more than one count but fewer than ten. J is TRBJ2-3 and V is TRBV11-1; 8 positions match TRBD2. V trimming: 6 bases; J trimming: 5 bases; junction bases outside the gene matches: 19. This CDR3 is 18 amino acids long. Germline CDR1 is SGHAT and CDR2 is FQDESV (reference sequence). The CDR3 region is CASRKLVRASGLGDTQYF. CDR3 DNA: TGTGCCAGCAGAAAGCTGGTCCGGGCTAGCGGGCTTGGAGATACGCAGTATTTT. The entire variable domain, with the rest obtained from reference TRBV11-1 and TRBJ2-3, is as follows: EAEVAQSPRYKITEKSQAVAFWCDPISGHATLYWYRQILGQGPELLVQFQDESVVDDSQLPKDRFSAERLKGVDSTLKIQPAELGDSAMYLCASRKLVRASGLGDTQYFGPGTRLTVL.

This clonotype was seen ten or more times. The CDR3 coding sequence is TGTGCCAGCAGCTTAGCGCCAGGGAACGAGCAGTACTTC. Translating gives CASSLAPGNEQYF. The V and J genes are TRBV11-1 and TRBJ2-7; a weak D match, TRBD1 (5 bases). CDR3 size: 13 residues. Trimming shortened V by 0 bases and J by 5 bases, and 8 bases separated the two germline ends. From germline, CDR1 is SGHAT and CDR2 FQDESV (reference sequence). Drawing the rest from reference TRBV11-1 and TRBJ2-7, the complete variable domain is EAEVAQSPRYKITEKSQAVAFWCDPISGHATLYWYRQILGQGPELLVQFQDESVVDDSQLPKDRFSAERLKGVDSTLKIQPAELGDSAMYLCASSLAPGNEQYFGPGTRLTVT.

V and J are TRBV29-1 and TRBJ1-1, with unresolved D. The germline V and J ends were trimmed by 7 bases and 0 bases, with 15 bases remaining between them. This CDR3 is built from 14 residues. Germline V gives CDR1 SQVTM, CDR2 ANQGSEA. CDR3 nucleotide sequence: TGCAGCGGGGAAAGGAGAGGGATGAACACTGAAGCTTTCTTT. Amino acid sequence: CSGERRGMNTEAFF.

The chain couples TRBV20-1 to TRBJ2-7, with 8 nucleotides matching TRBD2. Per the germline V gene, CDR1 is DFQATT and CDR2 is SNEGSKA (reference sequence). The CDR3 has 13 residues. V lost 6 bases and J lost 0; bases outside the gene matches: 4. This CDR3 reads CSATLAVSYEQYF. The CDR3, as DNA: TGCAGTGCCACACTAGCGGTCTCCTACGAGCAGTACTTC.

The CDR3 coding sequence is TGTGCCAGCACCACGGGCTTAACTCCCGATGGCTACACCTTC. Translated, it gives CASTTGLTPDGYTF. The chain is built from TRBV2 and TRBJ1-2; D ambiguous. The CDR3 extends over 14 amino acids. CDR1 is SNHLY, CDR2 FYNNEI, per germline. V lost 7 bases, J lost 6 bases, and 18 bases lay in between.

This clonotype was seen ten or more times. The chain is built from TRBV20-1 and TRBJ2-7; weak D call: TRBD1 (6 bases). V lost 1 base and J 3 bases, leaving 7 bases between the germline ends. The CDR3 extends over 12 amino acids. Germline V lookup: CDR1 DFQATT, CDR2 SNEGSKA (reference sequence). CDR3: CSARAQGYEQYF. CDR3 DNA: TGCAGTGCTAGAGCACAGGGCTACGAGCAGTACTTC.

At least ten counts were recorded for this clonotype. The rearrangement joins TRBV29-1 to TRBJ1-1, with D uncertain. CDR3 length: 12 residues. Germline V gene sequence: CDR1 SQVTM, CDR2 ANQGSEA. V lost 6 bases and J lost 2, with 10 bases in between. The chain's CDR3 is CSVDYSNTEAFF. CDR3 DNA: TGCAGCGTCGACTACAGCAACACTGAAGCTTTCTTT.

This clonotype was recorded a few times. This rearrangement joins TRBV7-2 to TRBJ2-3, with TRBD2 matching 11 bases. CDR3 size: 15 residues. V shed 4 bases and J 6 bases; nucleotides not matched to a gene: 6. In germline, CDR1 is SGHTA, CDR2 FQGNSA. CDR3 nucleotides: TGTGCCAGCAGCTCGACTAGGACTAGCGGGGATACGCAGTATTTT. This gives the protein CASSSTRTSGDTQYF.

The J gene is TRBJ2-5, the V gene TRBV10-3, with D tentatively TRBD1 (6 bases). This CDR3 spans 13 amino acids. Germline V gene lookup returns CDR1 ENHRY and CDR2 SYGVKD. The germline V and J ends were trimmed by 6 bases and 1 base, with 9 bases remaining between them. The CDR3 here is CAIRTGVQETQYF. CDR3 in DNA: TGTGCCATCAGGACAGGAGTCCAAGAGACCCAGTACTTC.

This clonotype appeared many times. One end of the junction is discordant with germline, which a read error may explain. The rearrangement uses TRBV7-2 and TRBJ1-2, with D possibly TRBD1 on 6 matching bases. This CDR3 spans 12 amino acids. Germline V gene data show CDR1 as SGHTA and CDR2 as FQGNSA. DNA of the CDR3: TGTGCCAGCAGCTTAGATGCGGGACAAAGATACTTC. Translated: CASSLDAGQRYF.

V and J are TRBV7-9 and TRBJ1-2; the D is unclear. The CDR3 sequence is 17 residues long. CDR1 is SEHNR and CDR2 is FQNEAQ in the germline V gene (reference sequence). V lost 1 base and J 7 bases, leaving 22 bases between the germline ends. The CDR3 DNA follows: TGTGCCAGCAGCTTAGGAGGGCCAGAACCTAGCTATGGTGGCTACACCTTC. Its protein product is CASSLGGPEPSYGGYTF.

Note on this clonotype: A read error may explain this, as a much larger clone is one base away. This sequence joins TRBV20-1 and TRBJ2-3; 14 nucleotides match TRBD2. Germline V gene sequence: CDR1 DFQATT, CDR2 SNEGSKA (reference sequence). There are 16 residues in the CDR3. The CDR3 DNA follows: TGCTGTGCTACCCCGGGACTAGCGGGAGTACCAGATACGCAGTATTTT. Its translation: CCATPGLAGVPDTQYF.

This clonotype was seen repeatedly, ten times or more. The J gene is TRBJ2-5, the V gene TRBV5-5; D is undetermined. With 2 bases removed from V and 6 bases from J, the gap between germline ends came to 8 bases. CDR1 is SGHKS, CDR2 YYEKEE, per germline (reference sequence). The CDR3 has 12 amino acids. This CDR3 is CASSFVGKTQYF. The DNA for the CDR3 is TGTGCCAGCAGCTTCGTGGGAAAGACCCAGTACTTC.

This clonotype was observed many times. J is TRBJ2-7 and V is TRBV5-1; 11 nucleotides align to TRBD1. Per the germline V gene, CDR1 is SGHRS and CDR2 is YFSETQ. CDR3 length: 17 residues. J was trimmed by 6 bases and V by 0 bases; bases with no gene match: 11. In DNA, the CDR3 is TGCGCCAGCAGCTTGGACGGTCTACGGACAGGGGGCTCCGAGCAGTACTTC. Its translation is CASSLDGLRTGGSEQYF.

V usage is TRBV6-1 and J usage is TRBJ2-1; TRBD2 might be the D (6 bases). The CDR3 length is 13 residues. Germline V gene data show CDR1 as MNHNS and CDR2 as SASEGT. The V gene lost 1 base and the J gene lost 15 bases, with 16 bases spanning the gap. CDR3 amino acids: CASSEGEALRAFF. The CDR3 DNA reads as TGTGCCAGCAGTGAAGGGGAGGCTCTGCGGGCGTTCTTC.

As regards this clonotype: This may come from a read error, since a much larger clone is one base off. The genes are TRBV15 and TRBJ2-7; 8 bases are a match to TRBD1. This CDR3 comprises 18 residues. Looked up from germline, CDR1 is LNHNV and CDR2 is YYDKDF (reference sequence). The CDR3 nucleotides read TGTGCCACCAGCAGAGATCTTAAGGGACAGGTATTAACCTACGTGCAGTACTTC. Translated, it gives CATSRDLKGQVLTYVQYF.

This clonotype was found once. This may come from a read error, since a much larger clone is one base off. The chain couples TRBV5-1 to TRBJ2-3; no clear D gene. CDR3 length: 15 residues. Trimming removed 0 bases from V and 1 base from J, with 9 bases in between. In germline, CDR1 is SGHRS, CDR2 YFSETQ. The CDR3 here is CASSLADPRTDTQYF. The CDR3 nucleotides read TGCGCCAGCAGCTTGGCCGACCCACGCACAGATACGCAGTATTTT.